This is a list of T cell receptor beta chains from one sample in a study of beta chain features in type 1 diabetes. The repertoire was sequenced with immunoSEQ multiplex PCR; TCRdb's copy has only in-frame clones and lacks some. The repertoire holds over 600,000 clones, with around 11% as singletons. Sequencing was performed on naive CD4+ T cells from blood. Receptors were obtained from a young man with type 1 diabetes. Both conserved end residues are trimmed from each CDR3. The D gene is left open where the match is weak.

v_gene	d_gene	j_gene	CDR3aa
TRBV10-3	TRBD1	TRBJ2-7	AISVTGQVTYEQY
TRBV6-1	TRBD2	TRBJ2-3	AAYDGGATDTQY
TRBV6-5	TRBD2	TRBJ2-3	ASRVSGSTDTQY
TRBV7-2	TRBD2	TRBJ2-7	ASSSTGGPYEQY
TRBV14	TRBD1	TRBJ2-7	ASSQAGTGVPYEQY
TRBV15	.	TRBJ2-5	ATSTPFGGQETQY
TRBV2	.	TRBJ2-7	ASRRAYEQY
TRBV29-1	TRBD1	TRBJ1-2	SASRQGPWDGYT
TRBV28	.	TRBJ2-1	ASSYNGNEQF
TRBV4-2	.	TRBJ2-3	ASSQVPGNTDTQY
TRBV5-6	TRBD1	TRBJ2-5	ASSPPTGDETQY
TRBV4-3	TRBD1	TRBJ1-2	ASSQRITGDYGYT
TRBV9	.	TRBJ2-5	ASSVGGVQETQY
TRBV4-1	TRBD2	TRBJ2-3	ASSPRGGQTDTQY
TRBV27	TRBD2	TRBJ2-1	ASSLGQRGLPHSYNEQF
TRBV5-1	.	TRBJ2-5	ASSLGQEQETQY
TRBV2	TRBD1	TRBJ1-6	ASEGQTGVLSPLH
TRBV7-9	.	TRBJ1-1	ASSQTMNTEAF
TRBV5-4	TRBD1	TRBJ2-1	ASSRSTGSNNEQF
TRBV10-3	.	TRBJ2-7	AISETATYEQY
TRBV9	.	TRBJ1-6	ASSVMAGINSPLH
TRBV11-2	TRBD1	.	ASSLVGQGFSYEQY
TRBV7-2	.	TRBJ1-2	ASSLVPLLGIYGYT
TRBV5-1	TRBD1	TRBJ1-2	ASSLASGQLYGYT
TRBV5-1	.	TRBJ2-7	ASGEDRSYEQY
TRBV25-1	.	TRBJ2-7	ASTEQTGPSSYEQY
TRBV7-2	.	TRBJ2-7	ASSRGTYPHEQY
TRBV4-1	TRBD2	TRBJ2-1	ASLPSGGSISSYNEQF
TRBV7-2	TRBD1	TRBJ2-5	ASSLWTGKETQY
TRBV9	.	TRBJ1-2	ASSVTMSDGYT
TRBV9	.	TRBJ2-1	ASSVEGGSYNEQF
TRBV5-1	.	TRBJ2-2	ASSLDQGRGELF
TRBV13	.	TRBJ1-5	ASSRGGAGNQPQH
TRBV14	.	TRBJ2-7	ASSSDGVYEQY
TRBV27	.	TRBJ1-5	ASSLSQGTQPQH
TRBV9	.	TRBJ1-6	ASSVGRSDSPLH
TRBV7-2	.	TRBJ2-7	ASSPQGGGYEQY
TRBV9	.	TRBJ2-3	ASSAPFGDGGTDTQY
TRBV4-1	TRBD1	TRBJ1-5	ASSQEGQGRSNQPQH
TRBV5-4	TRBD1	TRBJ2-1	ASSSPGQPNNEQF
TRBV11-3	.	TRBJ2-2	ASSWTENTGELF
TRBV19	.	TRBJ2-2	ASSLDRNTGELF
TRBV7-6	.	TRBJ1-5	ASSLASGQPQH
TRBV30	.	TRBJ2-2	AWSRSLLTGELF
TRBV7-3	TRBD1	TRBJ2-6	ASSRFTLDRAFGANVLT
TRBV28	TRBD1	TRBJ1-3	ATRQGLVGNTIY
TRBV10-3	.	TRBJ2-1	AISEGRNSYNEQF
TRBV15	TRBD1	TRBJ2-7	ATSRPGQVAYEQY
TRBV28	TRBD1	TRBJ2-2	ASSLVGQGNTGELF
TRBV5-1	TRBD1	TRBJ2-3	ASSTGTGARSTDTQY
TRBV23-1	.	TRBJ1-4	ASSQSGATNEKLF
TRBV7-9	TRBD2	TRBJ2-3	ASSSLLAGATDTQY
TRBV9	.	TRBJ2-5	ASSVAAGSNQETQY
TRBV19	.	TRBJ2-7	ASSIWGANYEQY